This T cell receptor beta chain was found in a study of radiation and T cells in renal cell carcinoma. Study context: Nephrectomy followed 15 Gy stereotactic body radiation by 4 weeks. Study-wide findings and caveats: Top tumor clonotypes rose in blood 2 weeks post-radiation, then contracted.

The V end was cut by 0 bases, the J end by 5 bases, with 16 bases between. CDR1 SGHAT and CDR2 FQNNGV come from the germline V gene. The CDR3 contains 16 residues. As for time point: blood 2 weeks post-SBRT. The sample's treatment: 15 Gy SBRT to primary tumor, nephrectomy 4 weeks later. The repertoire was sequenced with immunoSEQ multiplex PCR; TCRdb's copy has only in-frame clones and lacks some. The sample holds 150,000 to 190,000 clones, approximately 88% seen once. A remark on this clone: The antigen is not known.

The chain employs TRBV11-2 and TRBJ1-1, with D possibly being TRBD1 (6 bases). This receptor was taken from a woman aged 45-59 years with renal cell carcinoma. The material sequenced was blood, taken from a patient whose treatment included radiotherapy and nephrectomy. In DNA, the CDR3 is TGTGCCAGCAGCTTAGATCAGGGCAGGGGAGGAACTGAAGCTTTCTTT. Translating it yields CASSLDQGRGGTEAFF.